The present T cell receptor beta chain was sequenced within a study of human T cells and chemical hapten exposure. Germline V gives CDR1 SGHTA, CDR2 FQGNSA. This CDR3 comprises 18 residues. Unmatched junction bases numbered 12, after V lost 5 bases and J lost 6 bases. TCRdb re-called the RACE reads through MiXCR, storing one row per CDR3 protein. This sample carries about 120,000 distinct CDR3 sequences, about 13% of them seen once, and the ten largest clones take 2.8%. Indicated time point: pre-sensitization, week 0. The sample's treatment: therapeutic diphenylcyclopropenone sensitization with weekly scalp DPC. This clonotype was seen at least ten times.

This clonotype was obtained from a woman between 18 and 29 years old with alopecia areata. Some clones in this sample may be carry-over from other donors' samples. The sequences come from whole blood, collected in connection with sensitization to the hapten diphenylcyclopropenone (DPC). The chain joins TRBV7-2 to TRBJ2-5; 16 bases fit TRBD2. This CDR3 is CASSRGLAGGHREKTQYF. CDR3 in DNA: TGTGCCAGCAGCCGGGGACTAGCGGGGGGGCATAGAGAGAAGACCCAGTACTTC.